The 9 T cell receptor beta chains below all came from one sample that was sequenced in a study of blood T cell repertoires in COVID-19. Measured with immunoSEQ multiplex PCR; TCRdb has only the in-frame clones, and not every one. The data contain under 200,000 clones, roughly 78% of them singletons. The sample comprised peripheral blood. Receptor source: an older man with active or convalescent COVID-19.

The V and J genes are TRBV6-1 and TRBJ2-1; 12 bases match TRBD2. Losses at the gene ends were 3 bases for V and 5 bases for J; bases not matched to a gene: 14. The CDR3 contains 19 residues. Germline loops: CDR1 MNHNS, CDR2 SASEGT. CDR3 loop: CASSDWTSGTVGGHNEQFF. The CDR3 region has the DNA TGTGCCAGCAGTGACTGGACTAGCGGGACTGTCGGGGGGCACAATGAGCAGTTCTTC.

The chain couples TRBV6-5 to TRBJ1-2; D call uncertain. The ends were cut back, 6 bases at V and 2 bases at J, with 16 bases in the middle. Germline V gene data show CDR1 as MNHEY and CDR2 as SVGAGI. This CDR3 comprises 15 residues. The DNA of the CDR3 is TGTGCCAGCAGATCGCTTTACAGTGGAAACTATGGCTACACCTTC. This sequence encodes CASRSLYSGNYGYTF.

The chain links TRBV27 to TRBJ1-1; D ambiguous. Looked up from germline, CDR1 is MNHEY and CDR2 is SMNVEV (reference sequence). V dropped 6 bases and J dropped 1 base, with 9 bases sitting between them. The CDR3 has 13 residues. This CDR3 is CASSYAGNTEAFF. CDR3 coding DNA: TGTGCCAGCAGCTACGCGGGGAACACTGAAGCTTTCTTT.

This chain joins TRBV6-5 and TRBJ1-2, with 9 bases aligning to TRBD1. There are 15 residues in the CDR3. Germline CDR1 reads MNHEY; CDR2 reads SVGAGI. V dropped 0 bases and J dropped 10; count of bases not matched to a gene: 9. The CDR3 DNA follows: TGTGCCAGCAGTTACTCCGGGGCACAGGGGGCGGCCTACACCTTC. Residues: CASSYSGAQGAAYTF.

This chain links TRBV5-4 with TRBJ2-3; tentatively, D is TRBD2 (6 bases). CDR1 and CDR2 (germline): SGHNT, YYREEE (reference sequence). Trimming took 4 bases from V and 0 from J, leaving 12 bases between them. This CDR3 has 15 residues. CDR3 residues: CASSSSGTSTDTQYF. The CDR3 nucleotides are TGTGCCAGCAGCAGTTCCGGGACTAGCACAGATACGCAGTATTTT.

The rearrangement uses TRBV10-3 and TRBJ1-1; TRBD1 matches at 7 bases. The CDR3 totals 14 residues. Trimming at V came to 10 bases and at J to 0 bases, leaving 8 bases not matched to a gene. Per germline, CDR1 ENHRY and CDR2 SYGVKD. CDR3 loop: CASGTDIMNTEAFF. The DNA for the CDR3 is TGTGCCAGCGGGACAGACATTATGAACACTGAAGCTTTCTTT.

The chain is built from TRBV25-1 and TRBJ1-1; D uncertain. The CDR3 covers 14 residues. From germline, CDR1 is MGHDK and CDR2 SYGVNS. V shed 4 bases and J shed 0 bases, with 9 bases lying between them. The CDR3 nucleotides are TGTGCCAGCAGTGTCGGTGGTCTGAACACTGAAGCTTTCTTT. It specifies CASSVGGLNTEAFF.

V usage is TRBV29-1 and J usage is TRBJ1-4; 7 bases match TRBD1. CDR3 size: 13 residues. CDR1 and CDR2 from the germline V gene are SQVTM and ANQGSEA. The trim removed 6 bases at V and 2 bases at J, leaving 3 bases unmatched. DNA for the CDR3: TGCAGCGTATCGACAGGGACTAATGAAAAACTGTTTTTT. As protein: CSVSTGTNEKLFF.

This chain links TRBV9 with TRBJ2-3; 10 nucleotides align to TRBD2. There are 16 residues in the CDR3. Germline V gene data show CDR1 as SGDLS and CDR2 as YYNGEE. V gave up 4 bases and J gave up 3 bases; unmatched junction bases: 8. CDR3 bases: TGTGCCAGCAGCCCAGGGGCTAGCGGGGGAACAGATACGCAGTATTTT. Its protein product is CASSPGASGGTDTQYF.